This T cell receptor beta chain was recorded in a study of blood T cell repertoires in COVID-19. Clones were sequenced by immunoSEQ multiplex PCR, and TCRdb holds only the in-frame ones, with some missing. The sample has 200,000 to 300,000 clones; approximately 81% are singletons. The CDR3 is 14 residues long. The germline CDR1 and CDR2 sequences are SGHTA and FQGNSA. The V gene lost 3 bases and the J gene lost 3 bases, with 9 bases spanning the gap. Input material: peripheral blood. The chain uses TRBV7-2 and TRBJ2-4; D possibly corresponds to TRBD2 (6 bases). The receptor's source is a man in his sixties with acute or convalescent COVID-19. CDR3: CASSLRDNKNIQYF. As DNA, the CDR3 is TGTGCCAGCAGCTTGCGGGATAACAAAAACATTCAGTACTTC. The full variable domain, with the rest looked up from reference TRBV7-2 and TRBJ2-4, is GAGVSQSPSNKVTEKGKDVELRCDPISGHTALYWYRQSLGQGLEFLIYFQGNSAPDKSGLPSDRFSAERTGGSVSTLTIQRTQQEDSAVYLCASSLRDNKNIQYFGAGTRLSVL.